The 20 T cell receptor beta chains listed next were all sequenced from one sample in a study of regulatory T cells in long-lasting Graves disease. Time point: newly diagnosed GD, antithyroid drugs for less than 3 months. The TCR library used RNA extracted from PBMCs. Assembly of TCR beta libraries relied on iRepertoire HTBI primers together with Arm-PCR of CDR3 regions. TCRdb reprocessed the multiplex PCR reads via MiXCR and lists one record per CDR3 protein. This table holds fewer than 500,000 distinct CDR3 sequences, around 15% found once. These data were also filed under a second study, of T cells in Graves' hyperthyroidism and ophthalmopathy.

The sample in question was peripheral blood mononuclear cells (PBMCs), obtained at new diagnosis, from a patient treated with antithyroid drugs. The origin of the receptors is a man aged 40-49 years with Graves disease.

The J gene is TRBJ2-7, the V gene TRBV28; D not resolved. From germline, CDR1 is MDHEN and CDR2 SYDVKM. The CDR3 contains 10 residues. With 5 bases removed from V and 9 bases from J, the gap between germline ends came to 8 bases. CDR3 loop: CASSTQAQYF. The CDR3 DNA reads TGTGCCAGCAGTACGCAGGCGCAGTACTTC.

Many counts were recorded for this clonotype. The CDR3 coding sequence is TGTGCCAGCAGTGTCCTAGCGGCCTCCTCCTACAATGAGCAGTTCTTC. This encodes CASSVLAASSYNEQFF. The rearrangement links TRBV2 to TRBJ2-1; 7 bases align to TRBD2. Germline CDR1 and CDR2: SNHLY and FYNNEI. This CDR3 spans 16 amino acids. Unmatched junction bases numbered 6, after V lost 4 bases and J lost 0 bases.

This clonotype was seen many times. V and J are TRBV20-1 and TRBJ2-1; the D gene could be TRBD1 or TRBD2 (5 bases each). CDR1 is DFQATT and CDR2 is SNEGSKA in the germline V gene (reference sequence). Trimming took off 1 base at V and 3 bases at J, with 10 bases between the two ends. The CDR3 has 14 residues. The CDR3 sequence: CSARVQGVYNEQFF. The CDR3 nucleotides are TGCAGTGCTAGAGTTCAGGGAGTCTACAATGAGCAGTTCTTC.

With regard to this clonotype: Just one base apart from a much larger clone, this may be a read error. The chain has TRBV4-1 and TRBJ2-7; D gene ambiguous. CDR1 and CDR2 from the germline V gene are MGHRA and YSYEKL. The CDR3 extends over 15 amino acids. The CDR3 coding sequence is TGCGCCAGCGGCCAAAGCTTCCGTGACTTCTACGAGCAGTACTTC. It is translated as CASGQSFRDFYEQYF.

The sample holds many counts of this clonotype. The J gene is TRBJ1-1, the V gene TRBV19; unclear D gene. V was clipped by 3 bases and J by 5 bases, with 7 bases between them. The germline CDR1 and CDR2 sequences are LNHDA and SQIVND (reference sequence). The CDR3 totals 12 residues. The CDR3 sequence is CASSIGWTEAFF. As DNA, the CDR3 is TGTGCCAGTAGTATTGGGTGGACTGAAGCTTTCTTT.

The table lists this clonotype with a few counts. The genes are TRBV7-9 and TRBJ2-7; D unclear. V gave up 0 bases and J gave up 3 bases, with 12 bases separating them. The length of the CDR3 is 15 residues. In germline, CDR1 is SEHNR, CDR2 FQNEAQ (reference sequence). The CDR3 DNA is TGTGCCAGCAGCTTAGCGACCGGAGCTGGCTACGAGCAGTACTTC. Residues: CASSLATGAGYEQYF.

This clonotype was recorded a few times. The rearrangement links TRBV27 to TRBJ1-1; 10 bases line up with TRBD1. Germline V gives CDR1 MNHEY, CDR2 SMNVEV (reference sequence). Trimming cost V 5 bases and J 4 bases; bases outside gene matches: 10. The CDR3 sequence is 16 residues long. CDR3 nucleotide sequence: TGTGCCAGCAGTCCCCGGGACAGGGGCCCCGGCACTGAAGCTTTCTTT. Translated, it gives CASSPRDRGPGTEAFF.

Many counts were recorded for this clonotype. The rearrangement joins TRBV27 to TRBJ2-5, with a possible D match to TRBD2 (5 bases). V dropped 3 bases and J dropped 1 base, with 12 bases sitting between them. Germline V gives CDR1 MNHEY, CDR2 SMNVEV (reference sequence). The CDR3 consists of 15 residues. CDR3 protein: CASSFDPRGQETQYF. The CDR3 nucleotides read TGTGCCAGCAGTTTCGACCCTCGGGGCCAAGAGACCCAGTACTTC.

This clonotype was counted ten times or more. The rearrangement links TRBV2 to TRBJ2-7, with D uncertain. The CDR3 extends over 13 amino acids. The V end lost 4 bases, the J end lost 2 bases, and 9 bases lay between the germline ends. Germline V gene sequence: CDR1 SNHLY, CDR2 FYNNEI. CDR3 protein: CASSGLGAYEQYF. The CDR3, as DNA: TGTGCCAGCAGTGGGCTAGGAGCCTACGAGCAGTACTTC.

In this sample, this clonotype turned up a few times. The V and J genes are TRBV29-1 and TRBJ1-1, with TRBD1 matching over 9 bases. V was clipped by 3 bases and J by 5 bases; unmatched bases: 7. The CDR3 spans 14 residues. Per germline, CDR1 SQVTM and CDR2 ANQGSEA. CDR3 in amino acids: CSVELTGGGTEAFF. The CDR3 DNA sequence: TGCAGCGTTGAGCTCACAGGGGGCGGAACTGAAGCTTTCTTT.

Remarks on this clonotype: The junction does not match germline at one end; this may be a read error. V and J are TRBV5-1 and TRBJ2-7; 9 positions agree with TRBD2. This CDR3 contains 16 residues. Germline V gene lookup returns CDR1 SGHRS and CDR2 YFSETQ. The DNA of the CDR3 is TGTGCCAGCAGCTTGGGGTTTAGCGGGAGCTTCTACGAGCAGTACTTC. Its translation: CASSLGFSGSFYEQYF. Using reference TRBV5-1 and TRBJ2-7 for the parts outside the CDR3, the full variable domain is KAGVTQTPRYLIKTRGQQVTLSCSPISGHRSVSWYQQTPGQGLQFLFEYFSETQRNKGNFPGRFSGRQFSNSRSEMNVSTLELGDSALYLCASSLGFSGSFYEQYFGPGTRLTVT.

Comment on this clonotype: A much larger clone lies a single base off, so this may be a read error. This is likely a read error, given that the CDR3 carries no conserved phenylalanine or tryptophan at its end. The genes are TRBV19 and TRBJ2-1, with 9 bases matching TRBD2. The ends lost 2 bases at V and 0 bases at J; junction bases unmatched: 14. Looked up from germline, CDR1 is LNHDA and CDR2 is SQIVND (reference sequence). The CDR3 is made up of 20 amino acids. DNA of the CDR3: TGTGCCAGTAGTATAACGTTCAGGGCTAGCGGGATCAGCTCCTACAATGAGCAGTTCCTC. Its protein product is CASSITFRASGISSYNEQFL.

The rearrangement uses TRBV6-1 and TRBJ2-1; TRBD1 matches at 8 bases. The V and J ends lost 5 bases and 7 bases, in that order; junction bases with no gene match: 10. Germline CDR1 is MNHNS and CDR2 is SASEGT. The CDR3 runs to 15 residues. CDR3 region: CASSPKTGAGNEQFF. DNA for the CDR3: TGTGCCAGCAGTCCAAAGACAGGGGCTGGGAATGAGCAGTTCTTC.

This clonotype was counted between two and nine times. The CDR3 sequence: CASSQDDPWERSTDTQYF. The DNA of the CDR3 is TGCGCCAGCAGCCAAGATGACCCTTGGGAGCGGAGCACAGATACGCAGTATTTT. The chain is built from TRBV4-1 and TRBJ2-3; the D gene is possibly TRBD2 (5 bases). The CDR3 has 18 amino acids. Trimming left V 0 bases short and J 0 bases short, with 16 bases between. Per the germline V gene, CDR1 is MGHRA and CDR2 is YSYEKL.

The V call is TRBV30, the J call TRBJ1-2; 7 positions agree with TRBD1. With V trimmed by 1 base and J by 1 base, 3 bases remained unmatched. The CDR3 is made up of 14 amino acids. The V gene's germline CDR1 is GTSNPN and CDR2 SVGIG (reference sequence). The CDR3: CAWSGDSHNYGYTF. CDR3 DNA: TGTGCCTGGAGTGGGGACAGCCATAACTATGGCTACACCTTC.

This clonotype showed up many times. The chain couples TRBV11-1 to TRBJ2-7; 8 positions agree with TRBD1. This CDR3 comprises 15 residues. V was pared by 5 bases and J by 3 bases, with 9 bases of the junction left unmatched. Germline V lookup: CDR1 SGHAT, CDR2 FQDESV (reference sequence). CDR3 protein: CASSPETGDGYEQYF. The CDR3 DNA reads TGTGCCAGCAGCCCGGAGACAGGGGACGGCTACGAGCAGTACTTC.

There are a few counts of this clonotype. Sequence at one end of the junction differs from germline and may be a read error. This sequence joins TRBV12-3 or TRBV12-4 and TRBJ2-1; 13 positions match TRBD2. This CDR3 is built from 15 residues. In DNA, the CDR3 is TGTGCCAGCAGCCAAAGGACTAGCGGGAGCAATGAGCTGTTCTTC. This sequence encodes CASSQRTSGSNELFF.

This clonotype was observed many times. The CDR3 coding sequence is TGTGCCAGCAGTTACGGACACGGCTACGAGCAGTACTTC. It codes for CASSYGHGYEQYF. The genes are TRBV6-2 or TRBV6-3 and TRBJ2-7; D possibly corresponds to TRBD1 (5 bases). Germline loops: CDR1 MNHEY, CDR2 SVGEGT. With 2 bases removed from V and 3 bases from J, the gap between germline ends came to 8 bases. The CDR3 extends over 13 amino acids.

Remarks on this clonotype: Being one base from a much bigger clone, this may be a read error. This rearrangement joins TRBV5-4 to TRBJ2-3; no firm D call. V gave up 0 bases and J gave up 3 bases, with 11 bases separating them. CDR3 length: 15 residues. Per the germline V gene, CDR1 is SGHNT and CDR2 is YYREEE (reference sequence). CDR3 nucleotides: TGTGCCAGCAGCTTGGCTAGTCAGGAAACAGATACGCAGTATTTT. Its translation: CASSLASQETDTQYF.

There are many counts of this clonotype. V gene TRBV27 combines with J gene TRBJ2-7; possible D gene TRBD1, 5 bases. The CDR3 has 15 residues. Trimming pared 3 bases from V and 6 bases from J, leaving 18 bases between. Germline V gives CDR1 MNHEY, CDR2 SMNVEV (reference sequence). The CDR3 spells CASSFTQQGIGEQYF. The CDR3 region has the DNA TGTGCCAGCAGTTTCACACAGCAGGGTATCGGCGAGCAGTACTTC.